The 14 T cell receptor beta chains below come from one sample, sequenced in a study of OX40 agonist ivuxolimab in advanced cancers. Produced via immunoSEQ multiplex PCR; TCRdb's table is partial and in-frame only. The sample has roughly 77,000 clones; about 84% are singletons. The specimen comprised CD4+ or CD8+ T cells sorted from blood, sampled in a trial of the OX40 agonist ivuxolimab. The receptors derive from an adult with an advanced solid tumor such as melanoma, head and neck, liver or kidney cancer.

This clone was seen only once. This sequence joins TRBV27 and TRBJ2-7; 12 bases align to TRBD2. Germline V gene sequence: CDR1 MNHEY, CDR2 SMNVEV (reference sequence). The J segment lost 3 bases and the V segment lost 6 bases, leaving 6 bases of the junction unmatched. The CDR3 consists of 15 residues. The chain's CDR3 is CASRPGLAGIYEQYF. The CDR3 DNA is TGTGCCAGCAGACCTGGACTAGCGGGGATCTACGAGCAGTACTTC.

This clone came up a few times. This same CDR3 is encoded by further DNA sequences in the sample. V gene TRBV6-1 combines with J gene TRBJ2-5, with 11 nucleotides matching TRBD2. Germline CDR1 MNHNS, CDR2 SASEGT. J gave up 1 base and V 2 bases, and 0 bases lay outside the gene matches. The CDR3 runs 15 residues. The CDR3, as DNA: TGTGCCAGCAGTGAACTAGCGGGGGGCCAAGAGACCCAGTACTTC. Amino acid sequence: CASSELAGGQETQYF.

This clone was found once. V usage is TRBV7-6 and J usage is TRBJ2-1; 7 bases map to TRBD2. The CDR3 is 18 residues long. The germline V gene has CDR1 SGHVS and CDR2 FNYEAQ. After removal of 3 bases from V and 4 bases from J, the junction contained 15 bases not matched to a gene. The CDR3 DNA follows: TGTGCCAGCAGCTTTACCCCCTCAGGACTAGACAAATACAATGAGCAGTTCTTC. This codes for CASSFTPSGLDKYNEQFF.

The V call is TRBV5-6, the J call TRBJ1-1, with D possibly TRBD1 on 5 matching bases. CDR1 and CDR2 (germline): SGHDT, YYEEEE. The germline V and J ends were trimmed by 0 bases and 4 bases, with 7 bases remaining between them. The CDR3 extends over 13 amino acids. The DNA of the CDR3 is TGTGCCAGCAGCTTGGTGGGGCCCACTGAAGCTTTCTTT. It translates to CASSLVGPTEAFF.

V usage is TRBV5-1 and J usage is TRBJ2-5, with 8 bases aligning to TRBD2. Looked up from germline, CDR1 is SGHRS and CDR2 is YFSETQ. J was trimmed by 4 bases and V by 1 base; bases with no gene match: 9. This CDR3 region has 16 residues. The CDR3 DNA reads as TGCGCCAGCAGCTTGCTAAGCGGGGGCGGGGGAGAGACCCAGTACTTC. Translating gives CASSLLSGGGGETQYF.

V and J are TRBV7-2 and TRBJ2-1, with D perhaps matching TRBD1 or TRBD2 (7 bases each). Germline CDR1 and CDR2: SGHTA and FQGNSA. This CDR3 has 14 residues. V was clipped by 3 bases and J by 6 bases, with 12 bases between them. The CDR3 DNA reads TGTGCCAGCAGCTTCAGGGGGGGCTCCAATGAGCAGTTCTTC. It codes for CASSFRGGSNEQFF.

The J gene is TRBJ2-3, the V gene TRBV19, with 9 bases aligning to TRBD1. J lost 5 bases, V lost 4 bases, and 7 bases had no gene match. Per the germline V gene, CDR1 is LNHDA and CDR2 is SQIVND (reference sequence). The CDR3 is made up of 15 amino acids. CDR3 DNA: TGTGCCAGTAGTACGCCGGGACAGGGAGGAGATACGCAGTATTTT. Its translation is CASSTPGQGGDTQYF.

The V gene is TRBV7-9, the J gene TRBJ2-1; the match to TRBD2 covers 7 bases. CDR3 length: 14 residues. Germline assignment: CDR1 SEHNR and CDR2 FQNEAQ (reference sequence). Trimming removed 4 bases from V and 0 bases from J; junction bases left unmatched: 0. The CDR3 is CASSSGGSYNEQFF. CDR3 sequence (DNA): TGTGCCAGCAGCTCGGGGGGCTCCTACAATGAGCAGTTCTTC.

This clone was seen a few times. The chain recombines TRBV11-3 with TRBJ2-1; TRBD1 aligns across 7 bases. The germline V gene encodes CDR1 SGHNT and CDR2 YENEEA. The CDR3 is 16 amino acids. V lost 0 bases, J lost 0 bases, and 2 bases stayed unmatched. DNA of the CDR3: TGTGCCAGCAGCTTAGAACAGGGGAGCTCCTACAATGAGCAGTTCTTC. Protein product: CASSLEQGSSYNEQFF.

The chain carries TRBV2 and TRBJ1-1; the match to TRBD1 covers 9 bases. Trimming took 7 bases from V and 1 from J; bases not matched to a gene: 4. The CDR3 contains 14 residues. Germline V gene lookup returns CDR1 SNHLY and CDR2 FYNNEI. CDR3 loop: CASNSGQGNTEAFF. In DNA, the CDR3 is TGTGCCAGCAATTCGGGACAGGGGAACACTGAAGCTTTCTTT.

In nucleotides, the CDR3 is TGTGCCAGCAGCCAAGTATCAGGGGACAATTCACCCCTCCACTTT. This gives the protein CASSQVSGDNSPLHF. The rearrangement links TRBV16 to TRBJ1-6, with TRBD1 as a possible D gene (6 bases). There are 15 residues in the CDR3. The V and J ends lost 2 bases and 7 bases respectively, with 12 bases between them. Germline V gene lookup returns CDR1 KGHSY and CDR2 FQNENV.

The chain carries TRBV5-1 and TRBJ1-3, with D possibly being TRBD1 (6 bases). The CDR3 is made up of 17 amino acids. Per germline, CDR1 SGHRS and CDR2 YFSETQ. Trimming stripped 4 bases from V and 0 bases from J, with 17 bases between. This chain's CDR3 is CASSNEIRGNSGNTIYF. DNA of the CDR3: TGCGCCAGCAGCAACGAGATCAGGGGAAACTCTGGAAACACCATATATTTT. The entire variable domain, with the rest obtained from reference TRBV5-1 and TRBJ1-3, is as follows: KAGVTQTPRYLIKTRGQQVTLSCSPISGHRSVSWYQQTPGQGLQFLFEYFSETQRNKGNFPGRFSGRQFSNSRSEMNVSTLELGDSALYLCASSNEIRGNSGNTIYFGEGSWLTVV.

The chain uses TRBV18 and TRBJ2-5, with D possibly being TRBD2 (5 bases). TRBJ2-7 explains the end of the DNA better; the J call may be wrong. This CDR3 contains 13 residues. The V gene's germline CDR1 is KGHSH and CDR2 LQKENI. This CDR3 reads CASSQAVNYEQYF. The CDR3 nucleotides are TGTGCCAGCTCACAAGCGGTCAATTACGAGCAGTACTTC.

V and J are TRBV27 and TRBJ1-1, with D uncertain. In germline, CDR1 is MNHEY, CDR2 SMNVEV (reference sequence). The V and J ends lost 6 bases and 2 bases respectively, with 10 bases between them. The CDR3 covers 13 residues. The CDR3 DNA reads TGTGCCAGCAGCTGGAGTGGCAACACTGAAGCTTTCTTT. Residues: CASSWSGNTEAFF.